Described below is a single T cell receptor (beta chain) sequence and its context. The data belong to a study of chemoradiotherapy in HPV16-positive cancers. Germline V gives CDR1 SGHNT, CDR2 YYREEE (reference sequence). The CDR3 is 12 amino acids. Between the trimmed V and J ends, which lost 0 bases and 7 bases, there was a span of 7 bases. Method: immunoSEQ multiplex PCR; TCRdb's copy keeps in-frame clones and lacks some. Among 2,500 to 3,500 clones listed, about 92% were seen once. The sequence was collected from a human donor with HPV-associated anogenital cancer. This chain connects TRBV5-4 to TRBJ1-2, with D unclear. Here the sequenced sample was tumor tissue, taken from a patient who underwent chemoradiotherapy. Written as DNA, the CDR3 is TGTGCCAGCAGCTTGGAGTCAGGTGGCTACACCTTC. Encoded protein: CASSLESGGYTF.